The 23 T cell receptor beta chains below come from one sample, sequenced in a study of blood T cell repertoires in COVID-19. The repertoire was sequenced with immunoSEQ multiplex PCR; TCRdb's copy has only in-frame clones and lacks some. The data contain about 480,000 clones, more than 75% of them singletons. The sample was PBMCs or T cells enriched from blood (not recorded which). The receptor source for this set is a woman in her 40s who had recovered from COVID-19.

The chain employs TRBV7-8 and TRBJ1-5, with 7 positions matching TRBD1. The germline V gene has CDR1 SGHVS and CDR2 FQNEAQ. The junction had 16 bases not matched to a gene; V was cut back by 5 bases and J by 3 bases. This CDR3 is 18 amino acids long. The CDR3 region has the DNA TGTGCCAGCAGCCCAGGGGGAAGAAGAGGGGAACTCAATCAGCCCCAGCATTTT. Protein product: CASSPGGRRGELNQPQHF.

The chain uses TRBV18 and TRBJ1-5; 8 bases match TRBD1. Looked up from germline, CDR1 is KGHSH and CDR2 is LQKENI. The CDR3 has 15 amino acids. V was clipped by 3 bases and J by 6 bases; unmatched bases: 7. CDR3 sequence: CASSPFSGGGQPQHF. The CDR3 bases are TGTGCCAGCTCACCCTTCTCAGGGGGCGGTCAGCCCCAGCATTTT.

This clone was found once. V gene TRBV6-5 combines with J gene TRBJ1-1, with D perhaps TRBD1 (5 bases). The CDR3 spans 14 residues. Deletions cut 0 bases from V and 3 bases from J, with 8 bases between. Germline values: CDR1 MNHEY, CDR2 SVGAGI. Written as DNA, the CDR3 is TGTGCCAGCAGTTACTCAAGGGGTCACACTGAAGCTTTCTTT. Residues: CASSYSRGHTEAFF.

The V gene is TRBV29-1, the J gene TRBJ1-1; D unresolved. V was trimmed by 2 bases and J by 6 bases, leaving 4 bases between them. CDR3 size: 10 residues. The germline gives CDR1 SQVTM, CDR2 ANQGSEA. The DNA for the CDR3 is TGCAGCGTTGAATCCGCTGAAGCTTTCTTT. Its protein product is CSVESAEAFF.

The chain couples TRBV7-6 to TRBJ2-1; maybe TRBD2 (6 bases). The CDR3 length is 15 residues. Per germline, CDR1 SGHVS and CDR2 FNYEAQ. The V and J ends lost 5 bases and 4 bases respectively, with 15 bases between them. The CDR3: CASSPGLQPYNEQFF. Here the CDR3 DNA reads TGTGCCAGCAGCCCGGGACTCCAGCCTTACAATGAGCAGTTCTTC.

V and J are TRBV7-8 and TRBJ1-6; the match to TRBD1 covers 9 bases. The germline CDR1 and CDR2 sequences are SGHVS and FQNEAQ. This CDR3 has 15 amino acids. V trimming: 10 bases; J trimming: 9 bases; junction bases outside the gene matches: 13. As DNA, the CDR3 is TGTGCCACCACTCTCTCCGGGACAGGGATTTCACCCCTCCACTTT. Translated: CATTLSGTGISPLHF.

The chain is built from TRBV18 and TRBJ2-3; D perhaps matches TRBD2 (5 bases). The V gene's germline CDR1 is KGHSH and CDR2 LQKENI. Trimming took 4 bases from V and 3 from J, leaving 14 bases between them. The CDR3 has 15 residues. CDR3 bases: TGTGCCAGCTCACGAACGGGAACACGGACAGATACGCAGTATTTT. The encoded protein is CASSRTGTRTDTQYF.

In its sample, this clone was seen a few times. The chain is built from TRBV6-1 and TRBJ1-5; D possibly corresponds to TRBD1 (6 bases). V lost 0 bases to trimming and J lost 3 bases, with 18 bases between them. Germline V gene sequence: CDR1 MNHNS, CDR2 SASEGT. The CDR3 contains 18 residues. The CDR3 DNA sequence: TGTGCCAGCAGTGAAGCGTCGGGAGGGACAAAAACCAATCAGCCCCAGCATTTT. It codes for CASSEASGGTKTNQPQHF.

The chain uses TRBV4-1 and TRBJ2-1; 12 bases line up with TRBD2. CDR1 is MGHRA and CDR2 is YSYEKL in the germline V gene. V gave up 4 bases and J gave up 9 bases; unmatched junction bases: 13. CDR3 length: 17 amino acids. In DNA form, the CDR3 reads TGCGCCAGCAGCCGGAAGGTTCTAGCGGGAGGGAGTGGTGAGCAGTTCTTC. It specifies CASSRKVLAGGSGEQFF.

The CDR3 spells CASSIEGTSGSFFPYEQYF. CDR3 nucleotides: TGTGCCAGTAGTATAGAAGGGACTAGCGGGAGCTTTTTTCCCTACGAGCAGTACTTC. This rearrangement joins TRBV19 to TRBJ2-7, with 14 bases matching TRBD2. This CDR3 comprises 19 residues. After removal of 0 bases from V and 2 bases from J, the junction contained 9 bases not matched to a gene. In germline, CDR1 is LNHDA, CDR2 SQIVND (reference sequence).

The table lists this clone with a count of one. The rearrangement joins TRBV6-4 to TRBJ2-5, with 9 nucleotides matching TRBD1. The CDR3 totals 15 residues. The J segment lost 2 bases and the V segment lost 7 bases, leaving 8 bases of the junction unmatched. Germline CDR1 is MRHNA and CDR2 is SNTAGT. The CDR3 nucleotides read TGTGCCAGCATACTCCGGACAGGGGCGCAAGAGACCCAGTACTTC. This sequence encodes CASILRTGAQETQYF.

This clone has just a few counts. The chain recombines TRBV5-4 with TRBJ1-5; D gene ambiguous. Germline assignment: CDR1 SGHNT and CDR2 YYREEE (reference sequence). Trimming removed 2 bases at V and 7 bases at J, with 13 bases between. CDR3 size: 14 residues. The CDR3 loop reads CASSLDLGGQPQHF. For the CDR3, the DNA is TGTGCCAGCAGCTTAGATCTCGGCGGCCAGCCCCAGCATTTT.

The chain employs TRBV6-5 and TRBJ2-2; 7 bases agree with TRBD1. The CDR3 is 14 residues long. V dropped 6 bases and J dropped 5; count of bases not matched to a gene: 6. Germline assignment: CDR1 MNHEY and CDR2 SVGAGI. CDR3 protein: CASRTGTATGELFF. The CDR3 DNA follows: TGTGCCAGCAGAACCGGGACAGCAACCGGGGAGCTGTTTTTT.

CDR3: CASSITDRGRNTEAFF. In DNA, the CDR3 is TGTGCCAGTAGTATTACCGACAGGGGAAGGAACACTGAAGCTTTCTTT. The chain links TRBV19 to TRBJ1-1; 8 nucleotides agree with TRBD1. Germline values: CDR1 LNHDA, CDR2 SQIVND (reference sequence). V was pared by 3 bases and J by 1 base, with 7 bases of the junction left unmatched. This CDR3 comprises 16 residues.

The V and J genes are TRBV4-1 and TRBJ2-3, with 10 bases that match TRBD2. The CDR3 covers 15 residues. Germline assignment: CDR1 MGHRA and CDR2 YSYEKL. Trimming removed 4 bases from V and 5 bases from J; junction bases left unmatched: 6. CDR3 nucleotide sequence: TGCGCCAGCAGCCCCCAAGCGGGAGGGGAAGATACGCAGTATTTT. It specifies CASSPQAGGEDTQYF.

The CDR3 coding sequence is TGTGCCACCTCACAGGAGGGTGGTGGCTACACCTTC. It is translated as CATSQEGGGYTF. J is TRBJ1-2 and V is TRBV10-3; tentatively, D is TRBD1 (5 bases). CDR3 length: 12 amino acids. V lost 10 bases to trimming and J lost 7 bases, with 16 bases between them. Germline V CDR1 and CDR2: ENHRY, SYGVKD.

The gene calls are TRBV27 and TRBJ2-4; a possible D gene is TRBD1 (6 bases). The V gene lost 8 bases and the J gene lost 9 bases, with 23 bases spanning the gap. The length of the CDR3 is 15 residues. Germline V CDR1 and CDR2: MNHEY, SMNVEV (reference sequence). CDR3 residues: CASSRLRDTGSIQYF. The CDR3 DNA reads as TGTGCCAGCTCAAGACTAAGGGACACAGGTAGCATTCAGTACTTC.

The chain employs TRBV18 and TRBJ1-5, with D possibly being TRBD1 (5 bases). Germline V gene sequence: CDR1 KGHSH, CDR2 LQKENI. The CDR3 spans 14 residues. The V gene lost 1 base and the J gene lost 4 bases, with 8 bases spanning the gap. The CDR3 region has the DNA TGTGCCAGCTCACCACTTCAGGGAAATCAGCCCCAGCATTTT. As protein: CASSPLQGNQPQHF.

CDR3: CASSYSMRQGEKLFF. The CDR3 DNA sequence: TGTGCCAGCAGTTACTCCATGAGACAGGGAGAAAAACTGTTTTTT. The chain uses TRBV6-5 and TRBJ1-4; 7 nucleotides line up with TRBD1. With 0 bases clipped from V and 8 bases from J, the junction kept 6 bases outside the gene matches. Germline V gives CDR1 MNHEY, CDR2 SVGAGI. The CDR3 sequence is 15 residues long.

This clone was seen once. V usage is TRBV12-5 and J usage is TRBJ1-4; TRBD1 agrees at 11 bases. The J segment lost 8 bases and the V segment lost 7 bases, leaving 6 bases of the junction unmatched. Per germline, CDR1 LGHNT and CDR2 FRNRAP. The CDR3 totals 14 residues. The CDR3 DNA reads as TGTGCTAGTGCCCTGGACAGGGGGCGGGAAAAACTGTTTTTT. This gives the protein CASALDRGREKLFF.

The chain uses TRBV7-6 and TRBJ1-1, with 8 bases fitting TRBD1. Trimming took 0 bases from V and 1 from J; bases not matched to a gene: 7. The CDR3 loop spans 17 amino acids. From germline, CDR1 is SGHVS and CDR2 FNYEAQ. CDR3 DNA sequence: TGTGCCAGCAGCTTAGCCCTTCGGACAGGGACGAACACTGAAGCTTTCTTT. This sequence encodes CASSLALRTGTNTEAFF.

The chain carries TRBV10-2 and TRBJ1-1; the D is unclear. Trimming left V 4 bases short and J 0 bases short, with 9 bases between. This CDR3 is 14 amino acids long. Germline V gene lookup returns CDR1 WSHSY and CDR2 SAAADI. The CDR3 here is CASSVGEMNTEAFF. DNA for the CDR3: TGCGCCAGCAGTGTTGGGGAGATGAACACTGAAGCTTTCTTT.

The chain joins TRBV5-1 to TRBJ1-3; D is possibly TRBD1 (5 bases). V was shortened by 4 bases and J by 0 bases, with 23 bases between the two germline ends. This CDR3 has 19 residues. Germline V gives CDR1 SGHRS, CDR2 YFSETQ. CDR3 sequence (DNA): TGCGCCAGCAGCCCGCTGATCGCAGGGCCTGCTAGCTCTGGAAACACCATATATTTT. Translation: CASSPLIAGPASSGNTIYF.